The rows below give T cell receptor beta chains drawn from one sample of a study of blood T cells in healthy people across ages. Each CDR3 protein is one row after TCRdb ran MiXCR on the 5' RACE reads. The table has 650,000 to 950,000 distinct CDR3 sequences, under 55% seen once. Sequencing used blood. Receptors originate from a man in his sixties in good health. The CDR3 runs from the conserved cysteine through the conserved F or W. D genes are given only for firm matches. Only part of the rows carry a size: once, few, many, or a class if the clone is expanded.

V gene	D gene	J gene	clone size	CDR3 DNA	CDR3 protein
TRBV6-2/TRBV6-3	NA	TRBJ2-7	NA	TGTGCCAGCAGAGATTACAGCGAGCAGTACTTC	CASRDYSEQYF
TRBV5-1	TRBD1	TRBJ2-3	few	TGCGCCAGCAGCTTGGTGGACAGGGCATCAGATACGCAGTATTTT	CASSLVDRASDTQYF
TRBV24-1	TRBD2	TRBJ2-1	NA	TGTGCCACCAGTGTTGGAATAGCGGGGATCAATGAGCAGTTCTTC	CATSVGIAGINEQFF
TRBV11-3	NA	TRBJ2-1	many	TGTGCCAGCGGAACCGGGACGGACAATGAGCAGTTCTTC	CASGTGTDNEQFF
TRBV11-2	NA	TRBJ2-5	NA	TGTGCCAGCAACCTACCAGGCGGGCCTCAAGAGACCCAGTACTTC	CASNLPGGPQETQYF
TRBV7-8	NA	TRBJ1-5	many	TGTGCCAGCAGCTTGGGGGGTGGCCAGCCCCAGCATTTT	CASSLGGGQPQHF
TRBV20-1	TRBD1	TRBJ1-6	NA	TGCAGTGCTAAACCCTGGACAGGGGGGGGTAATTCACCCCTCCACTTT	CSAKPWTGGGNSPLHF
TRBV7-8	TRBD1	TRBJ1-2	many	TGTGCCAGCAGCTCTCTAGGACAGGAGGACTATGGCTACACCTTC	CASSSLGQEDYGYTF
TRBV10-3	NA	TRBJ2-5	NA	TGTGCCATCAGTGGTATCCAGCGGAGGGGTCAGGGGGGCATTGAGACCCAGTACTTC	CAISGIQRRGQGGIETQYF
TRBV9	NA	TRBJ2-3	few	TGTGCCAGCAGCGTAGAAGTGGGGGGCACAGATACGCAGTATTTT	CASSVEVGGTDTQYF
TRBV7-8	NA	TRBJ1-1	NA	TGTGCCAGCAGCCGACCCGGGACCAAAACGGACACTGAAGCTTTCTTT	CASSRPGTKTDTEAFF
TRBV5-4	NA	TRBJ1-2	NA	TGTGCCAGCAGCTTCCGAGACGGGGGAACCTATGGCTACACCTTC	CASSFRDGGTYGYTF
TRBV3-1	TRBD1	TRBJ2-7	few	TGTGCCAGCAGCCAAGGGAGTGGGACAGGGGGCTACGAGCAGTACTTC	CASSQGSGTGGYEQYF
TRBV5-1	NA	TRBJ2-3	NA	TGCGCCAGCAGCTTGGCCGGGACAACAGGAGATACGCAGTATTTT	CASSLAGTTGDTQYF
TRBV10-3	NA	TRBJ1-6	NA	TGTGCCATCAGTGAAGCAGGGAATTCACCCCTCCACTTT	CAISEAGNSPLHF
TRBV12-3/TRBV12-4	NA	TRBJ2-5	NA	TGTGCCAGCAGTTGGGCCGGCCGAGAGACCCAGTACTTC	CASSWAGRETQYF
TRBV6-5	TRBD1	TRBJ1-1	NA	TGTGCCAGCAGTTACTCGGGACAGATACAAAGAACTGAAGCTTTCTTT	CASSYSGQIQRTEAFF
TRBV19	TRBD1	TRBJ2-7	NA	TGTGCCAGTAGTGTCCAGGGGGCCGAGCAGTACTTC	CASSVQGAEQYF
TRBV20-1	NA	TRBJ2-2	NA	TGCAGTGCTCCCGGAGGGTGGCCATACACCGGGGAGCTGTTTTTT	CSAPGGWPYTGELFF
TRBV28	NA	TRBJ1-2	NA	TGTGCCAGCAGGGGGGACGGGACCCGGGGCTACACCTTC	CASRGDGTRGYTF
TRBV20-1	TRBD2	TRBJ2-1	NA	TGCAGTGCTAGGGGGGGTGGTCCTAGCGGCCACAATGAGCAGTTCTTC	CSARGGGPSGHNEQFF
TRBV3-1	NA	TRBJ2-1	NA	TGTGCCAGCAGCCGACGGAAGGGCTCCTACAATGAGCAGTTCTTC	CASSRRKGSYNEQFF
TRBV5-1	NA	TRBJ2-7	NA	TGCGCCAGCCGAGTGACGGTCACTTCCTACGAGCAGTACTTC	CASRVTVTSYEQYF
TRBV6-2/TRBV6-3	NA	TRBJ2-3	few	TGTGCCAGCAGTCTCCTCGCCCATTTCACAGATACGCAGTATTTT	CASSLLAHFTDTQYF
TRBV7-2	NA	TRBJ2-7	once	TGTGCCAGCAGCGTCCGGCAGGCGGGGACCCTATCCTACGAGCAGTACTTC	CASSVRQAGTLSYEQYF
TRBV4-3	NA	TRBJ2-7	few	TGCGCCAGCAGCCTATCAGGGAGGCCAGGTTGCGAGCAGTACTTC	CASSLSGRPGCEQYF